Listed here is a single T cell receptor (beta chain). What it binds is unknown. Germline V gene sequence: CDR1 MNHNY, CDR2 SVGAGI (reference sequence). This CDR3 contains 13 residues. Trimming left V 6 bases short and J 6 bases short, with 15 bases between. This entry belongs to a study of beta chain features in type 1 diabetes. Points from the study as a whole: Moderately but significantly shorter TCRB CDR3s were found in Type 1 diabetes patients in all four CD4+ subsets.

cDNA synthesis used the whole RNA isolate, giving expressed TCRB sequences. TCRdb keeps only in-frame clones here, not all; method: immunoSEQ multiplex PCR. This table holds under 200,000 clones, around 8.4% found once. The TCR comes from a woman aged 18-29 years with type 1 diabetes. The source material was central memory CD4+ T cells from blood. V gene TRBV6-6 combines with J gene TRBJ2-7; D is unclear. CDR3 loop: CASSLMGHGEQYF. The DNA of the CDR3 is TGTGCCAGCAGCCTGATGGGCCACGGCGAGCAGTACTTC.